Listed below are T cell receptor beta chains from one sample, sequenced in a study of Ad26.COV2.S vaccination and SARS-CoV-2 variants. The data were produced by immunoSEQ multiplex PCR, yet TCRdb's version contains in-frame clones alone and is incomplete. The repertoire includes about 390,000 clones, approximately 90% of them detected once, and roughly 3.5% sits in the top ten. This specimen consisted of peripheral blood, obtained in a trial of Ad26.COV2.S vaccine versus placebo. The source is a person between 18 and 65 years old who received the Ad26.COV2.S COVID-19 vaccine or a placebo. Both conserved end residues are part of each CDR3. Each record gives: D gene, J gene, V gene, clone size, CDR3 DNA, CDR3 protein. D genes are given only for firm matches. Clone size, where shown, is once, few, many, or a class for clones that have expanded.

. | TRBJ1-1 | TRBV18 | . | TGTGCCAGCTCACCTGTTTGGACCGGTGAAGCTTTCTTT | CASSPVWTGEAFF
TRBD2 | TRBJ2-5 | TRBV20-1 | once | TGCAGTGCTAGTAGTCCCAGCGGGGGGGCCTTCCAAGAGACCCAGTACTTC | CSASSPSGGAFQETQYF
TRBD1 | TRBJ2-2 | TRBV25-1 | . | TGTGCCAGCAGGCCGGGACAGATGCCCGGGGAGCTGTTTTTT | CASRPGQMPGELFF
. | TRBJ1-2 | TRBV6-5 | once | TGTGCCAGCAGTTACCGGATTGACTATGGCTACACCTTC | CASSYRIDYGYTF
. | TRBJ1-1 | TRBV6-5 | . | TGTGCCAGCAGTCGACTCGGGGGTCGGAACACTGAAGCTTTCTTT | CASSRLGGRNTEAFF
. | TRBJ2-3 | TRBV29-1 | . | TGCAGCGTTGAATACGGGCGCGGTCAGCCCCTTACGCAGTATTTT | CSVEYGRGQPLTQYF
TRBD1 | TRBJ2-7 | TRBV11-2 | . | TGTGCCAGCAGCTTTGGACAGGTTTTCTACGAGCAGTACTTC | CASSFGQVFYEQYF
TRBD1 | TRBJ1-2 | TRBV12-3/TRBV12-4 | . | TGTGCCAGCAGAGGACAGGGCGGAGGCTACACCTTC | CASRGQGGGYTF
. | TRBJ2-3 | TRBV11-2 | few | TGTGCCAGCAGCTTTGAGCGGAAGAGAGGGACAGATACGCAGTATTTT | CASSFERKRGTDTQYF
TRBD1 | TRBJ1-5 | TRBV18 | . | TGTGCCAGCTCACCAGACAGGGTCGGACAGCCCCAGCATTTT | CASSPDRVGQPQHF
. | TRBJ1-1 | TRBV6-1 | . | TGTGCCAGCAGTGAATTGGGGGACACTGAAGCTTTCTTT | CASSELGDTEAFF
. | TRBJ2-7 | TRBV18 | . | TGTGCCAGCTCACCATCAGGGGACGGCGAGCAGTACTTC | CASSPSGDGEQYF
. | TRBJ1-1 | TRBV9 | once | TGTGCCAGCAGCGTTGGGGGGGCTGACACTGAAGCTTTCTTT | CASSVGGADTEAFF
. | TRBJ2-7 | TRBV10-3 | . | TGTGCCATCAGAACCGGGGGAACCTACGAGCAGTACTTC | CAIRTGGTYEQYF
. | TRBJ1-1 | TRBV20-1 | . | TGCAGTGCTAGAGAAAACACTGAAGCTTTCTTT | CSARENTEAFF
. | TRBJ1-6 | TRBV14 | many | TGTGCCAGCAGCCCCGGACGGGAGAATTCACCCCTCCACTTT | CASSPGRENSPLHF
. | TRBJ2-5 | TRBV4-2 | once | TGTGCCAGCAGCCATAACGGGCGGCAAGAGACCCAGTACTTC | CASSHNGRQETQYF
. | TRBJ2-7 | TRBV11-2 | . | TGTGCCAGCAGCACCGGGACCGCCCCCCCCTACGAGCAGTACTTC | CASSTGTAPPYEQYF
. | TRBJ1-4 | TRBV7-9 | . | TGTGCCACAAAGGGCCGTCCAACTAATGAAAAACTGTTTTTT | CATKGRPTNEKLFF
TRBD2 | TRBJ2-3 | TRBV19 | . | TGTGCCAGTAGCCCCGGACTAGCGGGGGCCCCGGCTCAGCAGTATTTT | CASSPGLAGAPAQQYF
. | TRBJ1-2 | TRBV30 | . | TGTGCCTGGAGTTCGATGCGTGGCTACACCTTC | CAWSSMRGYTF
. | TRBJ1-1 | TRBV7-2 | . | TGTGCCAGCAGCTTAGCTAATCAGAACACTGAAGCTTTCTTT | CASSLANQNTEAFF
. | TRBJ1-5 | TRBV15 | . | TGTGCCACCAGCAGAGGTACCACTAGCAATCAGCCCCAGCATTTT | CATSRGTTSNQPQHF
TRBD1 | TRBJ2-3 | TRBV3-1/TRBV3-2 | once | TGTGCCAGCAGCCAAGATCAGCCGGGACAGGGGGCGCATACGCAGTATTTT | CASSQDQPGQGAHTQYF
. | TRBJ2-3 | TRBV5-1 | . | TGCGCCAGCAGCTTGGGACAGTTTTACTACGAAAGCACAGATACGCAGTATTTT | CASSLGQFYYESTDTQYF
TRBD1 | TRBJ1-5 | TRBV25-1 | . | TGTGCCAGCAGTGAAGGACAGGTTAATCAGCCCCAGCATTTT | CASSEGQVNQPQHF
. | TRBJ2-5 | TRBV10-3 | . | TGTGCCACCGCCTTCCCTGGAGAGCAACAAGAGACCCAGTACTTC | CATAFPGEQQETQYF
. | TRBJ2-2 | TRBV10-3 | . | TGTGCCATCAGTAAGATGGTTTCGAACACCGGGGAGCTGTTTTTT | CAISKMVSNTGELFF
. | TRBJ1-2 | TRBV5-4 | . | TGTGCCAGCAGCTTGGCGGGACGGGGAGGCTACACCTTC | CASSLAGRGGYTF
. | TRBJ1-2 | TRBV10-3 | . | TGTGCCATCAACTGGGGGACGGGTGGCTACACCTTC | CAINWGTGGYTF
. | TRBJ1-1 | TRBV29-1 | . | TGCAGCGTTGAGTCAGTTGAAGCTTTCTTT | CSVESVEAFF
TRBD1 | TRBJ1-1 | TRBV15 | . | TGTGCCACCAGCAGAGGAGGTTCAGGGGGCCTAACTGAAGCTTTCTTT | CATSRGGSGGLTEAFF
. | TRBJ1-3 | TRBV12-3/TRBV12-4 | . | TGTGCCAGCAGTCCGACAGGCGGAAACACCATATATTTT | CASSPTGGNTIYF